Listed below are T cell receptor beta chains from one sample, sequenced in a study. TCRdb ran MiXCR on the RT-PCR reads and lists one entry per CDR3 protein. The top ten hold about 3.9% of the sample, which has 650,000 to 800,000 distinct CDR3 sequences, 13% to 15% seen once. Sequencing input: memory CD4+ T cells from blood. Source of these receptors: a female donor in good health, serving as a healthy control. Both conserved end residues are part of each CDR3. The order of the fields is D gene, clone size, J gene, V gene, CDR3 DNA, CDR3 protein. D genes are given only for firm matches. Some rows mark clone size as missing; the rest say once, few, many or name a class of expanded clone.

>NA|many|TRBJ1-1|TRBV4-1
TGCGCCAGCAGCCGGGGCGACAGTGAAGCTTTCTTT
CASSRGDSEAFF
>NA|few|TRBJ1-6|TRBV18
TGTGCCAGCTCACCAGGGGGTGGGGATTCACCCCTCCACTTT
CASSPGGGDSPLHF
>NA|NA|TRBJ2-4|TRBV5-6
TGTGCCAGCAGCACGCGACAGGCCCAAGGGGACATTCAGTACTTC
CASSTRQAQGDIQYF
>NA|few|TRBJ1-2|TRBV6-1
TGTGCCAGCAGTGGAGTCATCTATGGCTACACCTTC
CASSGVIYGYTF
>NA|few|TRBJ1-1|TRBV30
TGTGCCTGGAGTTTCCCGGCAAGGAACACTGAAGCTTTCTTT
CAWSFPARNTEAFF
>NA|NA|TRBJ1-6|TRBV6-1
TGTGCCAGCAGTGAATTCCCCCCCGACAGGTCCAGTAATTCACCCCTCCACTTT
CASSEFPPDRSSNSPLHF
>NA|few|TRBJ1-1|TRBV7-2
TGTGCCAGCAGCTTTCAGTCAGGGGACACTGAAGCTTTCTTT
CASSFQSGDTEAFF
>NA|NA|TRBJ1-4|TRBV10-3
TGTGCCATCAGTGAGTCGGGTTCAGGGGAAAAACTGTTTTTT
CAISESGSGEKLFF
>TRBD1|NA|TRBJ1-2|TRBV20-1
TGCAGTGCTTCTCCGACAGGGCTCCCCTATGGCTACACCTTC
CSASPTGLPYGYTF
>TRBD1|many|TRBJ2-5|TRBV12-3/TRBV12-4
TGTGCCAGCAGTATGGACAGGATAGTCCAAGAGACCCAGTACTTC
CASSMDRIVQETQYF
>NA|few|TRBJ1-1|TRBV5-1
TGCGCCAGCAGCTTGAGAGAGGACTCTGAAGCTTTCTTT
CASSLREDSEAFF
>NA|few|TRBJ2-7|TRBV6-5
TGTGCCAGCAGGCGGGACCTAACCTACGAGCAGTACTTC
CASRRDLTYEQYF
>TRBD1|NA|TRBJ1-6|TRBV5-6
TGTGCCAGCAGCCGGGACAGGTTTAATTCACCCCTCCACTTT
CASSRDRFNSPLHF
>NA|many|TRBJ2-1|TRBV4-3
TGCGCCAGCAGCCAAGATTTTATGAGCCCCGGTTACAATGAGCAGTTCTTC
CASSQDFMSPGYNEQFF
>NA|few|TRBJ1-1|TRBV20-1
TGCAGTGCTGGGGGGATAGGAAACACTGAAGCTTTCTTT
CSAGGIGNTEAFF
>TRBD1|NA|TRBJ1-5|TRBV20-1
TGCAGTGCTAGTTATCTCGGGACAGGGGATCAGCCCCAGCATTTT
CSASYLGTGDQPQHF
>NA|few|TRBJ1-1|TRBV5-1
TGCGCCAGCAGCTTACAAGACACGAATGAAGCTTTCTTT
CASSLQDTNEAFF
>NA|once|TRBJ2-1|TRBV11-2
TGTGCCAGCAGCTTCACAGGGAGCAATGAGCAGTTCTTC
CASSFTGSNEQFF
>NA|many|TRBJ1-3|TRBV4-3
TGCGCCAGCAGCCCGACCCTTGGAAACACCATATATTTT
CASSPTLGNTIYF
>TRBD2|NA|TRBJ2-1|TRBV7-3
TGTGCCAGCAGCAACGACGGGGGGGAGCAGTTCTTC
CASSNDGGEQFF
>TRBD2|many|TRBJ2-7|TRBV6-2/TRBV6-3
TGTGCCAGCAGTCCCCTAGCGGGAGGTATCTACGAGCAGTACTTC
CASSPLAGGIYEQYF
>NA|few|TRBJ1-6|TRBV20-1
TGCAGTGCTAGAGAGATATTATCAGGGAAAACGAGCTCCTATAATTCACCCCTCCACTTT
CSAREILSGKTSSYNSPLHF
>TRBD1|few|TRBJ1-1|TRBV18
TGTGCCAGCTCACAGAGGACAGGAGTTATCACTGAAGCTTTCTTT
CASSQRTGVITEAFF
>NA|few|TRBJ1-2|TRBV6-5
TGTGCCAGCAGTTACACGGCCGGGGGAGACTATGGCTACACCTTC
CASSYTAGGDYGYTF
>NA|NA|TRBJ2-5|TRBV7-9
TGTGCCAGCAGCCGAGGGCAGTACGAGGAGACCCAGTACTTC
CASSRGQYEETQYF
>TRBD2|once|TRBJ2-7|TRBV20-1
TGCAGTGCCATGCAGCGGGGGTTTTCCTACGAGCAGTACTTC
CSAMQRGFSYEQYF
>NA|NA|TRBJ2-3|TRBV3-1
TGTGCCAGCTCCCCGGCCCACACATACACAGATACGCAGTATTTT
CASSPAHTYTDTQYF
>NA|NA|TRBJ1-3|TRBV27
TGTGCCAGCAGTTTTCGGGAGACTGGAAACACCATATATTTT
CASSFRETGNTIYF
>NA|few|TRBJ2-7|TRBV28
TGTGCCAGCAACGTCCCCGGGACCTCCTACGAGCAGTACTTC
CASNVPGTSYEQYF
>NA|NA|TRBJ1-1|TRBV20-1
TGCAGTGCTAGAGATAATCGGAGGAGCACTGAAGCTTTCTTT
CSARDNRRSTEAFF
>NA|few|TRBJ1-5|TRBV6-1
TGTGCCAGCAGTACCCCACCGGGATCTAGCAATCAGCCCCAGCATTTT
CASSTPPGSSNQPQHF
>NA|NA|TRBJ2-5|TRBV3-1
TGTGCCAGCAGCCAACCGGGGGAGACCCAGTACTTC
CASSQPGETQYF
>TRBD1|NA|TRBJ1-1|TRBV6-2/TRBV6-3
TGTGCCAGCAGTTACCAGGGGGCGCTGACTGAAGCTTTCTTT
CASSYQGALTEAFF
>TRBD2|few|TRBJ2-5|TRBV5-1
TGCGCCAGCAGCTTCGAAAGAACTAGCGGCGGACGGGAGACCCAGTACTTC
CASSFERTSGGRETQYF
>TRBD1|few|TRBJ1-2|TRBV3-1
TGTGCCAGCACCCTACAGGGGGCGGTTGGCTACACCTTC
CASTLQGAVGYTF
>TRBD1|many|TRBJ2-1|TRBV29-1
TGCAGCCCCTACAGGGGGAATGAGCAGTTCTTC
CSPYRGNEQFF
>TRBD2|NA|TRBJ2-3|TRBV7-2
TGTGCCAGCAGCTCCATTATTAGCGGGGTCAGTAGCACAGATACGCAGTATTTT
CASSSIISGVSSTDTQYF
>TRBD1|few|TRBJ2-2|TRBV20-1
TGCAGTGCTAGAGCCCCGACAGGGAGCACCGGGGAGCTGTTTTTT
CSARAPTGSTGELFF
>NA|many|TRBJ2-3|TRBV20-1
TGCAGTGCTAGCCGGTTTGCGCAGTATTTT
CSASRFAQYF
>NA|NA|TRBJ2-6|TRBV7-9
TGTGCCAGCAGCTTCCAGGGCCGGGGACATGGGGCCAACGTCCTGACTTTC
CASSFQGRGHGANVLTF
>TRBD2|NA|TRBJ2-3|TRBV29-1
TGCAGCGTGGATGGGACTAGCGGGGGTAGCACAGATACGCAGTATTTT
CSVDGTSGGSTDTQYF
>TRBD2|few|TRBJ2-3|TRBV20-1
TGCAGTGCCACACAGGCCTTGGGAGGGACAGATACGCAGTATTTT
CSATQALGGTDTQYF
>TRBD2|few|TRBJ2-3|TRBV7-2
TGTGCCAGCAGCTTAATGGCGGGGGGGCCCTTCGATACGCAGTATTTT
CASSLMAGGPFDTQYF
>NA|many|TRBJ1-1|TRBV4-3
TGCGCCAGCAGCCAAGTTAGGCAGAACACTGAAGCTTTCTTT
CASSQVRQNTEAFF
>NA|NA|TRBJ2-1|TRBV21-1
TGTGCCAGCAGCAAATATCGCCGCCGTCGCTCCTACAATGAGCAGTTCTTC
CASSKYRRRRSYNEQFF
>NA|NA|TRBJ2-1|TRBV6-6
TGTGCCAGCAGAGACTCCAGCTCCTACAATGAGCAGTTCTTC
CASRDSSSYNEQFF
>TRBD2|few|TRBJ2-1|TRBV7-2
TGTGCCAGCAGCCTGATTCGGACTAGCGGGGGGGCTTACAATGAGCAGTTCTTC
CASSLIRTSGGAYNEQFF